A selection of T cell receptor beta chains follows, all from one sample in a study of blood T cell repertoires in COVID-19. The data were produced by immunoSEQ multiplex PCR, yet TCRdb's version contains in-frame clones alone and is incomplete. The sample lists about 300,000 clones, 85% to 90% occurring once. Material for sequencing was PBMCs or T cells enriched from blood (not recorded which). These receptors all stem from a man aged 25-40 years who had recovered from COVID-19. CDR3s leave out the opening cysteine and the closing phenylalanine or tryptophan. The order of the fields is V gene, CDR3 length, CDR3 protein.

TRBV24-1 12 ATSDAGVQETQY
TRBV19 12 ASSGWARTGELF
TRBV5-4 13 ASSPRTGASYEQY
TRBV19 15 ASSAVLAGRGTDTQY
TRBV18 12 ASSPDRGVAQAF
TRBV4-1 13 ASSSHSGQKDGYT
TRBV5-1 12 ASRRPDRHTEAF
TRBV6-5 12 ASSTTGTTGELF
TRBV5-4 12 ASSWPRGEREQF
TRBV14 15 ASSPSAGNSGANVLT
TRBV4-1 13 ASSPQLAGALQQF
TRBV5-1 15 ASSLEGNTGARNEQY
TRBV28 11 ASLDRVFDGYT
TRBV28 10 ASSSLPETQY
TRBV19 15 ASSIAKRDRGYNEQF
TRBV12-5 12 ASAGGGRGYEQY
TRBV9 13 ASSVGAGGRDTQY
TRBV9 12 ASSVGGVNQPQH
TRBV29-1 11 STNRGRSTEAF
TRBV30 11 AWRKTGSHEQF
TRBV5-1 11 ASNDGGNSPLH
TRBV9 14 ASSVGETGGGYGYT
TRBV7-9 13 ASSPWDSLNTEAF
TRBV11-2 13 ASSLGGHLNSPLH
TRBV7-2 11 ASSFPGNTEAF
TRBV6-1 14 ASSVSSGDSNQPQH
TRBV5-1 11 ASSLEGGYGYT
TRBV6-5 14 ASSYSTGGGFYGYT
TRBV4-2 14 ASSQNTGVAQETQY
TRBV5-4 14 ASSLAGVQGGEKLF
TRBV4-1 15 ASSRFGLAGGKETQY
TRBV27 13 ASYSGSRGLGGYT
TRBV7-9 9 ASSLTGAAF
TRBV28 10 ASSLRQGPPH
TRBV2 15 ASSESTVPSYNSPLH
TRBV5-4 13 ASSFGGAQNTEAF
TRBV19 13 ASTRSILGITEAF
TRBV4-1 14 ASSPIRTESSYEQY
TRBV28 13 ASSPVRGQYSPLH
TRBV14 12 ASSQDLVERTQY
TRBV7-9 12 ASNRDRVTGELF
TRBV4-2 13 ASSPQRGDTDTQY
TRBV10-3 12 AISEYSTSSPLH
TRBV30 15 AWSVSAGYSYSYGYT
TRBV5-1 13 ASSLLGADNQPQH
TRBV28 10 ASRSTGDGYT
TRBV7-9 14 ASSLAQGGYNSPLH
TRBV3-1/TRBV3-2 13 ASSQAGRNSYEQY
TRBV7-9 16 ASSANRGRQVESYGYT
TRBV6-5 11 ASSYPGSDEQY
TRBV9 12 ASRRGGVNTEAF
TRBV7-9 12 ASSTRQGRDGYT
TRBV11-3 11 ASSPRLYTEAF
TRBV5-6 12 ASSSPGEHYGYT
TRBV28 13 ATIMTGRITDTQY